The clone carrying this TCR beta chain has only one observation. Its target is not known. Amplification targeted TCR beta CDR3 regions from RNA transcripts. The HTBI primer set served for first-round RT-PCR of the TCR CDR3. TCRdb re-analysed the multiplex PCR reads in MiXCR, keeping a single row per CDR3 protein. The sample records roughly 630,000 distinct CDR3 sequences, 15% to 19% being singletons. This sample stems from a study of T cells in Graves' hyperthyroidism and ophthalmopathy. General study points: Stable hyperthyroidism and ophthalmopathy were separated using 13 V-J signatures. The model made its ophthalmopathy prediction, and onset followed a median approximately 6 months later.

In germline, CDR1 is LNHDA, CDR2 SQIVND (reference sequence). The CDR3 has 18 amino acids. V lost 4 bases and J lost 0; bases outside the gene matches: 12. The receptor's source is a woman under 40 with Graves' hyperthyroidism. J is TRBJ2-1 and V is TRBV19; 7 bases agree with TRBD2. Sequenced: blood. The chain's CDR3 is CASSNSYLLANSYNEQFF. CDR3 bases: TGTGCCAGTAGTAACTCCTACTTACTAGCGAACTCCTACAATGAGCAGTTCTTC.